These 11 T cell receptor beta chains originate from one sample sequenced in a study of response to subunit inactivated influenza vaccine (dated by TCRdb to 2017 to 2018). Libraries came from RT-PCR. Sequenced on an Illumina HiSeq 2500. Clones were called with MiXCR by TCRdb after fastp trimmed the public reads at Q25, and only in-frame beta chains were retained. Each entry is one CDR3 protein sequence, shown with its most common DNA and genes. The sample table lists 700,000 to 800,000 distinct CDR3 sequences, roughly 18% of them with a count of one. The ten largest make up roughly 11% of the sample. The material was PBMCs from blood, obtained about 5 days after vaccination. These receptors came from a man aged 45-60 years who received an inactivated influenza vaccine. Donor details come from another sample of the same person, matched by shared clones.

This clonotype was detected ten times or more. A read error may produce the germline difference seen at one junction end. This sequence joins TRBV20-1 and TRBJ1-6; the match to TRBD1 covers 8 bases. The CDR3 sequence is 15 residues long. The germline gives CDR1 DFQATT, CDR2 SNEGSKA (reference sequence). For the CDR3, the DNA is TGCAGTGCCAGAGCGGGACAGGTTCGCACTTCACCCCTCCACTTT. This sequence encodes CSARAGQVRTSPLHF.

As for this clonotype: Just one base apart from a much larger clone, this may be a read error. This sequence joins TRBV11-2 and TRBJ2-7; D unclear. The germline V gene has CDR1 SGHAT and CDR2 FQNNGV. The CDR3 contains 15 residues. The CDR3 here is CASILEARTPYEQYF. The CDR3 nucleotides are TGTGCCAGCATCTTAGAGGCCAGGACGCCCTACGAGCAGTACTTC.

This clonotype was observed a few times. The gene calls are TRBV6-1 and TRBJ2-5; D is unclear. Germline CDR1 and CDR2: MNHNS and SASEGT. Deletions cut 5 bases from V and 2 bases from J, with 12 bases between. The CDR3 consists of 14 residues. The CDR3 here is CASSQTRTQETQYF. CDR3 sequence (DNA): TGTGCCAGCAGTCAGACTCGGACGCAAGAGACCCAGTACTTC.

This sequence joins TRBV5-1 and TRBJ2-3, with a possible D match to TRBD2 (6 bases). Germline lookup yields CDR1 SGHRS and CDR2 YFSETQ. The CDR3 is made up of 16 amino acids. Trimming took off 4 bases at V and 5 bases at J, with 20 bases between the two ends. The CDR3 here is CASSPTWGLRGDTQYF. As DNA, the CDR3 is TGCGCCAGCAGCCCTACATGGGGACTTCGGGGAGATACGCAGTATTTT.

The chain is built from TRBV20-1 and TRBJ2-7, with TRBD2 matching over 14 bases. From germline, CDR1 is DFQATT and CDR2 SNEGSKA (reference sequence). J lost 4 bases, V lost 2 bases, and 7 bases had no gene match. The length of the CDR3 is 16 residues. In DNA form, the CDR3 reads TGCAGTGCTAGAAGAGGGACTAGCGGGAGAGGGTACGAGCAGTACTTC. This gives the protein CSARRGTSGRGYEQYF.

J is TRBJ2-5 and V is TRBV10-3; possible D gene TRBD1, 6 bases. The length of the CDR3 is 15 residues. Germline V gene lookup returns CDR1 ENHRY and CDR2 SYGVKD. V was pared by 0 bases and J by 4 bases, with 12 bases between. For the CDR3, the DNA is TGTGCCATCAGTGAGTCACAGGGTTGGGGAGAGACCCAGTACTTC. Its translation: CAISESQGWGETQYF.

This clonotype was seen a few times. The chain joins TRBV27 to TRBJ2-1, with 7 positions matching TRBD2. Germline values: CDR1 MNHEY, CDR2 SMNVEV (reference sequence). The V gene end was trimmed by 4 bases and the J gene end by 0 bases; junction bases not matched to a gene: 6. This CDR3 contains 16 residues. The DNA of the CDR3 is TGTGCCAGCAGTTCAGGACTAGTTAGCTCCTACAATGAGCAGTTCTTC. It yields the protein CASSSGLVSSYNEQFF.

This chain connects TRBV20-1 to TRBJ2-1; weak D call: TRBD1 (5 bases). This CDR3 spans 13 amino acids. CDR1 is DFQATT and CDR2 is SNEGSKA in the germline V gene (reference sequence). V dropped 5 bases and J dropped 4 bases, with 12 bases sitting between them. The CDR3 region has the DNA TGCAGTGCTCCCACCCAGGGTTACAATGAGCAGTTCTTC. Its protein product is CSAPTQGYNEQFF.

The chain links TRBV20-1 to TRBJ2-1; D call uncertain. The CDR3 runs 14 residues. Germline V gene data show CDR1 as DFQATT and CDR2 as SNEGSKA (reference sequence). V was pared by 1 base and J by 5 bases, with 12 bases between. In DNA, the CDR3 is TGCAGTGCTAGAGTCACGCCATTAAACAATGAGCAGTTCTTC. Translating it yields CSARVTPLNNEQFF.

The CDR3 spells CASSRDGNSPLHF. CDR3 DNA: TGTGCCAGCTCACGGGACGGTAATTCACCCCTCCACTTT. The rearrangement uses TRBV18 and TRBJ1-6; the D gene is possibly TRBD1 (5 bases). The germline V gene has CDR1 KGHSH and CDR2 LQKENI. This CDR3 is 13 amino acids long. Between the trimmed V and J ends, which lost 4 bases and 6 bases, there was a span of 7 bases. Looking up the rest from reference TRBV18 and TRBJ1-6 gives the full variable domain: NAGVMQNPRHLVRRRGQEARLRCSPMKGHSHVYWYRQLPEEGLKFMVYLQKENIIDESGMPKERFSAEFPKEGPSILRIQQVVRGDSAAYFCASSRDGNSPLHFGNGTRLTVT.

There are many counts of this clonotype. The V call is TRBV5-5, the J call TRBJ1-1, with D unclear. V lost 0 bases and J 0 bases, leaving 9 bases between the germline ends. This CDR3 has 15 residues. Germline loops: CDR1 SGHKS, CDR2 YYEKEE (reference sequence). The CDR3 region is CASSLEWSLNTEAFF. The DNA for the CDR3 is TGTGCCAGCAGCTTGGAGTGGAGCCTGAACACTGAAGCTTTCTTT.